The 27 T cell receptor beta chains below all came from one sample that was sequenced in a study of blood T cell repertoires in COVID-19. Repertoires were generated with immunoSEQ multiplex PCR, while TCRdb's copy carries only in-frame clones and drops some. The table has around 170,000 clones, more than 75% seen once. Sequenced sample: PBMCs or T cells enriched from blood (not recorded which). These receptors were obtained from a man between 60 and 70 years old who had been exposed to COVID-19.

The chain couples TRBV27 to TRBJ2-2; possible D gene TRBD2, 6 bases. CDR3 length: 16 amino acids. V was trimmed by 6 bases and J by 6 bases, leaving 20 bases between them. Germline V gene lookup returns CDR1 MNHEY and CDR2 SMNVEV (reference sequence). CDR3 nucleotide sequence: TGTGCCAGCAGGATTGGGACGGGAGCCCGTCCCGGGGAGCTGTTTTTT. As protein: CASRIGTGARPGELFF.

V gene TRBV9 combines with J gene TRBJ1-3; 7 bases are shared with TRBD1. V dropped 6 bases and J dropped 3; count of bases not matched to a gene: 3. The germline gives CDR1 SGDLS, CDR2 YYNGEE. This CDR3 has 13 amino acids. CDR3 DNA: TGTGCCAGCAAAGACAGGGATGGAAACACCATATATTTT. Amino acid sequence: CASKDRDGNTIYF. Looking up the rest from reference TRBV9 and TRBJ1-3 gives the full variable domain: DSGVTQTPKHLITATGQRVTLRCSPRSGDLSVYWYQQSLDQGLQFLIQYYNGEERAKGNILERFSAQQFPDLHSELNLSSLELGDSALYFCASKDRDGNTIYFGEGSWLTVV.

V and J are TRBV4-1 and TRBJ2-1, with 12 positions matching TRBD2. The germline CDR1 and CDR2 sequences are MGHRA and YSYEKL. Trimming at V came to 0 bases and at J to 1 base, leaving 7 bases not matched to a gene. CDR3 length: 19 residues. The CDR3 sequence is CASSQDRTSGDASYNEQFF. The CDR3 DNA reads TGCGCCAGCAGCCAAGATAGGACTAGCGGGGACGCGTCCTACAATGAGCAGTTCTTC.

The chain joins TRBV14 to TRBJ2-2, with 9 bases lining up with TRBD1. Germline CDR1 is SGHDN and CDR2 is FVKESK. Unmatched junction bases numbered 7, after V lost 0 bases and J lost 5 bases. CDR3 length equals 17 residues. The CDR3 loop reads CASSQDWGQGRTGELFF. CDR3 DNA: TGTGCCAGCAGCCAAGACTGGGGACAGGGCAGGACCGGGGAGCTGTTTTTT.

DNA of the CDR3: TGTGCCAGCACCACCGGGACAGGAGACTACGAGCAGTACTTC. Translation: CASTTGTGDYEQYF. V usage is TRBV7-9 and J usage is TRBJ2-7; 8 bases are a match to TRBD1. The CDR3 consists of 14 residues. J lost 3 bases, V lost 7 bases, and 8 bases had no gene match. CDR1 and CDR2 (germline): SEHNR, FQNEAQ (reference sequence).

CDR3 region: CASRQAAGGSYNEQFF. The DNA of the CDR3 is TGTGCCAGCAGACAGGCGGCAGGGGGCTCCTACAATGAGCAGTTCTTC. The chain joins TRBV7-2 to TRBJ2-1; 7 nucleotides match TRBD1. The CDR3 length is 16 residues. Per the germline V gene, CDR1 is SGHTA and CDR2 is FQGNSA. V was clipped by 6 bases and J by 0 bases; unmatched bases: 8. The full variable domain, rest sourced from reference TRBV7-2 and TRBJ2-1, is GAGVSQSPSNKVTEKGKDVELRCDPISGHTALYWYRQSLGQGLEFLIYFQGNSAPDKSGLPSDRFSAERTGGSVSTLTIQRTQQEDSAVYLCASRQAAGGSYNEQFFGPGTRLTVL.

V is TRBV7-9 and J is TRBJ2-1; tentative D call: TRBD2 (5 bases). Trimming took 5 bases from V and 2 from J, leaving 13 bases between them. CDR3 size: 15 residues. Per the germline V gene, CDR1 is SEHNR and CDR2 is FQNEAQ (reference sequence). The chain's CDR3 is CASSLRGGPYNEQFF. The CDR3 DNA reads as TGTGCCAGCAGCCTTAGAGGAGGTCCCTACAATGAGCAGTTCTTC.

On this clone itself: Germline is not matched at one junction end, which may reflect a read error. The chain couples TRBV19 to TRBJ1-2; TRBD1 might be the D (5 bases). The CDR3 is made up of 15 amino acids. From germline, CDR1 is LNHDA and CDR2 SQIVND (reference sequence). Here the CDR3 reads CVSSILWQGELGYTF. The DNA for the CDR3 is TGTGTCAGTAGTATCCTCTGGCAGGGTGAATTGGGCTACACCTTC.

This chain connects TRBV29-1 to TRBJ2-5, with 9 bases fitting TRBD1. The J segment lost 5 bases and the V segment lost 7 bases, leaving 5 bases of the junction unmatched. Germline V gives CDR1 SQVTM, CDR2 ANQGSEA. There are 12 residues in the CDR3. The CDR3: CSGGQGWETQYF. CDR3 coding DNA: TGCAGCGGAGGACAGGGGTGGGAGACCCAGTACTTC.

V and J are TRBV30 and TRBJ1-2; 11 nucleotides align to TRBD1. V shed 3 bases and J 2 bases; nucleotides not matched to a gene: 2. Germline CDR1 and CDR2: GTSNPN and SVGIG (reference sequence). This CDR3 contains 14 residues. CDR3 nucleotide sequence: TGTGCCTGGAGGGGACAGGGGGTAAACTATGGCTACACCTTC. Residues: CAWRGQGVNYGYTF.

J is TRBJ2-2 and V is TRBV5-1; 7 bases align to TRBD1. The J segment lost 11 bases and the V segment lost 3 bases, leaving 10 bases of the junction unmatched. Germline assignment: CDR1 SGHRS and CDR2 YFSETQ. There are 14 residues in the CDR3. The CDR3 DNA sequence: TGCGCCAGCAGCTCCGGACAGGATGTCTACGAGCTGTTTTTT. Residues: CASSSGQDVYELFF. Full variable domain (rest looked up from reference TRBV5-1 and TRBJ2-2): KAGVTQTPRYLIKTRGQQVTLSCSPISGHRSVSWYQQTPGQGLQFLFEYFSETQRNKGNFPGRFSGRQFSNSRSEMNVSTLELGDSALYLCASSSGQDVYELFFGEGSRLTVL.

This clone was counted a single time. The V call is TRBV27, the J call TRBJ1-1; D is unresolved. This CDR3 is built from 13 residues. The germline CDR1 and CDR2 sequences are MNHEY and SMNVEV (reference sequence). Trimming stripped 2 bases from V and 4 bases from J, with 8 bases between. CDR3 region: CASSLGVSTEAFF. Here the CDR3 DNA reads TGTGCCAGCAGTTTAGGAGTTAGCACTGAAGCTTTCTTT.

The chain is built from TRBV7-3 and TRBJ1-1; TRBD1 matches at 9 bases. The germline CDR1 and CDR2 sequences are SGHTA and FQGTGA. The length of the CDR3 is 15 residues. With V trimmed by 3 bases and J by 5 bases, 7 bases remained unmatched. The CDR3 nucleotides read TGTGCCAGCAGCTTGGTAGGACAGGGGAGGACTGAAGCTTTCTTT. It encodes CASSLVGQGRTEAFF.

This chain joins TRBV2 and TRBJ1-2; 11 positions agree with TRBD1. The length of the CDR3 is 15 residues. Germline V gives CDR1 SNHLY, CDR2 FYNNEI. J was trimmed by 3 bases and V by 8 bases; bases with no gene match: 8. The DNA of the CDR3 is TGTGCCAGCGGGGACCCGGGACAGGGGGACTATGGCTACACCTTC. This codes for CASGDPGQGDYGYTF.

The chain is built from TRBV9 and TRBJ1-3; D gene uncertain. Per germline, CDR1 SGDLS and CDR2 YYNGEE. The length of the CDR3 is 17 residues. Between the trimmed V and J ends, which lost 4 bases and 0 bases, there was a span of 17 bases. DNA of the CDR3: TGTGCCAGCAGCACCACCGGGGAGATCTTCTCTGGAAACACCATATATTTT. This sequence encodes CASSTTGEIFSGNTIYF. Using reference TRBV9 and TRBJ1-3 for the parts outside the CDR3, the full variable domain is DSGVTQTPKHLITATGQRVTLRCSPRSGDLSVYWYQQSLDQGLQFLIQYYNGEERAKGNILERFSAQQFPDLHSELNLSSLELGDSALYFCASSTTGEIFSGNTIYFGEGSWLTVV.

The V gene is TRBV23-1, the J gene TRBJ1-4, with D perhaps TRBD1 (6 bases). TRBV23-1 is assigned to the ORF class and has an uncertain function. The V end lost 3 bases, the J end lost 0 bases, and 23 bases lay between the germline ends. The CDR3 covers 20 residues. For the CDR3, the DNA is TGCGCCAGCAGTCACCTCCTCGCCGACAGGACCCCTGCAACTAATGAAAAACTGTTTTTT. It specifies CASSHLLADRTPATNEKLFF.

CDR3: CASSKGTSGTNEQYF. In nucleotides, the CDR3 is TGTGCCAGTAGTAAAGGGACTAGCGGGACTAACGAGCAGTACTTC. The rearrangement joins TRBV19 to TRBJ2-7; 13 nucleotides match TRBD2. CDR1 and CDR2 from the germline V gene are LNHDA and SQIVND (reference sequence). The ends lost 4 bases at V and 5 bases at J; junction bases unmatched: 5. The CDR3 has 15 amino acids.

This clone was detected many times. CDR3 loop: CASTYGTGGADTGELFF. The DNA for the CDR3 is TGTGCCAGTACTTATGGAACAGGGGGCGCAGACACCGGGGAGCTGTTTTTT. The V call is TRBV19, the J call TRBJ2-2, with 9 nucleotides matching TRBD1. CDR1 and CDR2 from the germline V gene are LNHDA and SQIVND (reference sequence). The CDR3 has 17 residues. Trimming took 7 bases from V and 3 from J; bases not matched to a gene: 12.

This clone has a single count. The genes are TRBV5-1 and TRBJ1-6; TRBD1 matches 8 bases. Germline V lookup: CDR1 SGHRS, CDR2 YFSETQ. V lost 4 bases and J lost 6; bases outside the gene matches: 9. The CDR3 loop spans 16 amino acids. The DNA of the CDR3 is TGCGCCAGCAGCCCGGGGACAGGCAGAAGTAATTCACCCCTCCACTTT. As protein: CASSPGTGRSNSPLHF.

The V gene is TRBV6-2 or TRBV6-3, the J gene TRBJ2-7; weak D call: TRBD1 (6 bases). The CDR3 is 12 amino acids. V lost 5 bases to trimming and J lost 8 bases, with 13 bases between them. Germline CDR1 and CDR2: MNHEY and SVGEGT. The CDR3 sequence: CASSPGDTKQYF. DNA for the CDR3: TGTGCCAGCAGTCCAGGGGATACCAAGCAGTACTTC.

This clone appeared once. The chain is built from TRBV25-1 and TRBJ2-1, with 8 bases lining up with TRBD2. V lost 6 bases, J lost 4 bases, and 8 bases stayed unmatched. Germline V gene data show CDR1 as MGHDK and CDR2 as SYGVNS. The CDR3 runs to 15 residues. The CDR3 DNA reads TGTGCCAGCAGGGGACCGGGACTAGAGTACAATGAGCAGTTCTTC. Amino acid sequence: CASRGPGLEYNEQFF.

In nucleotides, the CDR3 is TGTGCCAGCAGTTTATTGGCTCAGCCCCAGCATTTT. This codes for CASSLLAQPQHF. The chain joins TRBV12-3 or TRBV12-4 to TRBJ1-5; D remains ambiguous. V lost 2 bases, J lost 6 bases, and 5 bases lay in between. This CDR3 is built from 12 residues.

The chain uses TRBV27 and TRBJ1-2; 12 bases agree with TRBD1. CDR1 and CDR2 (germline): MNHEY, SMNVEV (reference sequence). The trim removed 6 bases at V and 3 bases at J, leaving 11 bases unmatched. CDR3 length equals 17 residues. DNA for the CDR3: TGTGCCAGCAGCGAGGGGGACAGGGGGCTTTTTTACTATGGCTACACCTTC. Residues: CASSEGDRGLFYYGYTF.

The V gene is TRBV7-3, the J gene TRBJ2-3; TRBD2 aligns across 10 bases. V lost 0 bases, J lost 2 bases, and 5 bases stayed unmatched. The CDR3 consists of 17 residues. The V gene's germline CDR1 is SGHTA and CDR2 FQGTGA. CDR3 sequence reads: CASSLTPAGGLTDTQYF. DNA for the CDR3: TGTGCCAGCAGCTTAACACCAGCGGGAGGGCTCACAGATACGCAGTATTTT. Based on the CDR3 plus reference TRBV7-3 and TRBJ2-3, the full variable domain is GAGVSQTPSNKVTEKGKYVELRCDPISGHTALYWYRQSLGQGPEFLIYFQGTGAADDSGLPNDRFFAVRPEGSVSTLKIQRTERGDSAVYLCASSLTPAGGLTDTQYFGPGTRLTVL.

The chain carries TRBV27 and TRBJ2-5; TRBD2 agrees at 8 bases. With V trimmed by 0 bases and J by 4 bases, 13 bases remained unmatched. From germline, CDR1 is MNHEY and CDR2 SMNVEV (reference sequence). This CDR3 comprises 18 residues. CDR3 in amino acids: CASSLSKVAGRVGETQYF. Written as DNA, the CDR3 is TGTGCCAGCAGTTTATCGAAGGTAGCGGGACGCGTGGGAGAGACCCAGTACTTC.

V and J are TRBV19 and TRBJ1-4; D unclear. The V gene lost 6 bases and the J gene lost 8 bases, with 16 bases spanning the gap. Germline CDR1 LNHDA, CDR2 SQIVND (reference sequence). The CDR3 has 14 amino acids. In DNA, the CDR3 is TGTGCCAGTAGCGAGGGTCCACCCGGCGAAAAACTGTTTTTT. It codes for CASSEGPPGEKLFF. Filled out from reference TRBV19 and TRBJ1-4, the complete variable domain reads DGGITQSPKYLFRKEGQNVTLSCEQNLNHDAMYWYRQDPGQGLRLIYYSQIVNDFQKGDIAEGYSVSREKKESFPLTVTSAQKNPTAFYLCASSEGPPGEKLFFGSGTQLSVL.

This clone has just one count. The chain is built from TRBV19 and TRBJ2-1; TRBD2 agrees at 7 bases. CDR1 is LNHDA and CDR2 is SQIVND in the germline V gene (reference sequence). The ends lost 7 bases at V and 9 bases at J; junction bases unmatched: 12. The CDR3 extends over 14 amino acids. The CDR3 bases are TGTGCCAGTATGGGAGGGATAGGTGGGGGTGAGCAGTTCTTC. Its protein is CASMGGIGGGEQFF.